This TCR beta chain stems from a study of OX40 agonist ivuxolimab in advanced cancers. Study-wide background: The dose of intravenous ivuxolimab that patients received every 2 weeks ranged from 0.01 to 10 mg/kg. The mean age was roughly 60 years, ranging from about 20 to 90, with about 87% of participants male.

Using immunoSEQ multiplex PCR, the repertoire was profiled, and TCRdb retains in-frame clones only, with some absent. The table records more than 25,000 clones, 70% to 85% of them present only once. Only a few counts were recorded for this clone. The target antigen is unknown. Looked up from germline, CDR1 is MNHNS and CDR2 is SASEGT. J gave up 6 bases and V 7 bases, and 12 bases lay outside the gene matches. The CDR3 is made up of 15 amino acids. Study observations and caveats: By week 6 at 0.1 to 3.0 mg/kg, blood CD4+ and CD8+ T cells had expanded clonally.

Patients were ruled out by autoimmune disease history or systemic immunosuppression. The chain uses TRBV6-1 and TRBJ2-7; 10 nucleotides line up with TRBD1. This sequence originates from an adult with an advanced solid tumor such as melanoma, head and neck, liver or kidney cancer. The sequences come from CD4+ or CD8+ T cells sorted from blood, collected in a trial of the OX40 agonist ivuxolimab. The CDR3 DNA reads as TGTGCCAGCACCGACCGCGGGACAGGGGTCTCCGAGCAGTACTTC. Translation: CASTDRGTGVSEQYF.